Listed below are T cell receptor beta chains from one sample, sequenced in a study of siplizumab effects on memory and regulatory T cells. Sequenced by immunoSEQ multiplex PCR; TCRdb stores in-frame clones only, minus some. The data show fewer than 120,000 clones, roughly 89% seen once. The sequencing sample was made of CD4+ T cells sorted from blood. The receptors derive from a human donor in good health. CDR3s include the opening cysteine and the closing phenylalanine or tryptophan. The D gene is left open where the match is weak. Clone size, where shown, is once, few, many, or a class for clones that have expanded.

j_gene	d_gene	v_gene	abundance	CDR3nt	CDR3aa
TRBJ1-4	NA	TRBV19	NA	TGTGCCAGTAGGAAGGGCAGCCTTGCAACTAATGAAAAACTGTTTTTT	CASRKGSLATNEKLFF
TRBJ2-5	TRBD2	TRBV19	NA	TGTGCCAGTAGTGCTACAGGGCGGGAGGGCGAGACCCAGTACTTC	CASSATGREGETQYF
TRBJ2-3	TRBD2	TRBV5-6	NA	TGTGCCAGCAGCTTGCGGACTAGCGGGAGGGGAGATACGCAGTATTTT	CASSLRTSGRGDTQYF
TRBJ1-2	NA	TRBV14	NA	TGTGCCAGCAGCCAAGATCAGGGATACTATGGCTACACCTTC	CASSQDQGYYGYTF
TRBJ1-5	NA	TRBV7-9	NA	TGTGCCAGCAGCTTATCCGGACTTCAGCCCCAGCATTTT	CASSLSGLQPQHF
TRBJ1-4	NA	TRBV13	NA	TGTGCCAGCACCCCCCCGGGGACTAATGAAAAACTGTTTTTT	CASTPPGTNEKLFF
TRBJ2-3	NA	TRBV4-1	NA	TGCGCCAGCAGGCCCGCCGGGCGTCCTGCGCAGTATTTT	CASRPAGRPAQYF
TRBJ2-2	TRBD2	TRBV27	NA	TGTGCCAGCAGTCCGCGAGCGGGGGGCACCGGGGAGCTGTTTTTT	CASSPRAGGTGELFF
TRBJ2-3	TRBD2	TRBV4-2	NA	TGTGCCAGCAGCCTCGTCTCTAGCGGGGGGGACTCTAGCACAGATACGCAGTATTTT	CASSLVSSGGDSSTDTQYF
TRBJ2-3	NA	TRBV18	NA	TGTGCCAGCTCACCGAATGACGGGCAGAACACAGATACGCAGTATTTT	CASSPNDGQNTDTQYF
TRBJ2-7	TRBD2	TRBV6-5	NA	TGTGCCAGCAGGGCCACTAGCGGGTATTCCTACGAGCAGTACTTC	CASRATSGYSYEQYF
TRBJ1-1	NA	TRBV6-1	NA	TGTGCCAGCAGTGAAGGGCAGGGCCGGAGGTCTGAAGCTTTCTTT	CASSEGQGRRSEAFF
TRBJ2-6	TRBD1	TRBV27	few	TGTGCCAGCAGATCCCGGACAGGGATTTCTCTGGGGGCCAACGTCCTGACTTTC	CASRSRTGISLGANVLTF
TRBJ2-7	TRBD2	TRBV29-1	NA	TGCAGCGTTGAATCGGGAGGGAACTACGAGCAGTACTTC	CSVESGGNYEQYF
TRBJ1-4	NA	TRBV9	NA	TGTGCCAGCAGCGTAGCTACCCCCGGGGAAAAACTGTTTTTT	CASSVATPGEKLFF
TRBJ1-1	TRBD1	TRBV29-1	NA	TGCAGCGGGGACAGGGCGGGCACTGAAGCTTTCTTT	CSGDRAGTEAFF
TRBJ1-2	TRBD1	TRBV23-1	NA	TGCGCCAGCAGTCATTCGTTACAGGGGGCTAACTATGGCTACACCTTC	CASSHSLQGANYGYTF
TRBJ1-2	NA	TRBV7-3	NA	TGTGCCAGCAGCCGACAGGAGGGCCTTGGCTACACCTTC	CASSRQEGLGYTF
TRBJ2-5	NA	TRBV19	NA	TGTGCCAGTAGTATAGGCACCGAGGGTACCCAGTACTTC	CASSIGTEGTQYF
TRBJ1-4	NA	TRBV11-2	once	TGTGCCAGCAGCTTAGCCCCGTACAGTGAAAAACTGTTTTTT	CASSLAPYSEKLFF
TRBJ2-5	TRBD1	TRBV18	NA	TGTGCCAGCTCACCACCAGGACAGGGGGGAGAGACCCAGTACTTC	CASSPPGQGGETQYF
TRBJ2-7	NA	TRBV6-1	NA	TGTGCCAGCAGAACCTACGAGCAGTACTTC	CASRTYEQYF
TRBJ2-1	TRBD1	TRBV10-3	NA	TGTGCCATCAGTGGCCGGGACAGGGGGGGGAATGAGCAGTTCTTC	CAISGRDRGGNEQFF
TRBJ1-5	TRBD1	TRBV27	NA	TGTGCCAGCAGTTTAGGGGACAGTAGCAATCAGCCCCAGCATTTT	CASSLGDSSNQPQHF
TRBJ1-2	NA	TRBV28	NA	TGTGCCAGCACCGCCCAACCGGACTATGGCTACACCTTC	CASTAQPDYGYTF
TRBJ1-5	TRBD1	TRBV2	NA	TGTGCCAGCAGTCGTTTGACAGGGAATCAGCCCCAGCATTTT	CASSRLTGNQPQHF
TRBJ2-1	NA	TRBV2	NA	TGTGCCAGCAGTGGGGTGCTCCCCCCTCTAAGTGAGCAGTTCTTC	CASSGVLPPLSEQFF
TRBJ1-1	NA	TRBV6-5	NA	TGTGCCACCCGACTGGGCCCCACTGAAGCTTTCTTT	CATRLGPTEAFF
TRBJ2-1	NA	TRBV5-6	NA	TGTGCCAGCAGCCGACTCGTTCCTGAGCAGTTCTTC	CASSRLVPEQFF
TRBJ1-3	NA	TRBV5-1	NA	TGCGCCAGCAGCCTCCGGGCGGGTGGAAACACCATATATTTT	CASSLRAGGNTIYF
TRBJ2-2	NA	TRBV7-3	NA	TGTGCCAGCAGCTCCACCCTCACGAACACCGGGGAGCTGTTTTTT	CASSSTLTNTGELFF
TRBJ2-5	NA	TRBV4-2	NA	TGTGCCAGCAGCCCGCGCGGGGTTGAGGGTGCGGGAGAGACCCAGTACTTC	CASSPRGVEGAGETQYF
TRBJ2-2	TRBD2	TRBV7-2	NA	TGTGCCAGCAGCCCCCGACTAGCGGGGACAACCGGGGAGCTGTTTTTT	CASSPRLAGTTGELFF
TRBJ2-7	TRBD1	TRBV6-5	NA	TGTGCCAGCACCCAAGGACAGGGGATCTCCTACGAGCAGTACTTC	CASTQGQGISYEQYF
TRBJ2-5	NA	TRBV11-3	NA	TGTGCCAGCAGCTTAGGGGCTAGAGGGGAGACCCAGTACTTC	CASSLGARGETQYF
TRBJ1-4	TRBD1	TRBV6-1	NA	TGTGCCAGCAGGACCGGACAGGTTGAAAAACTGTTTTTT	CASRTGQVEKLFF
TRBJ2-5	NA	TRBV9	NA	TGTGCCAGCAGCCCGCAGGATGAGACCCAGTACTTC	CASSPQDETQYF
TRBJ1-6	NA	TRBV10-3	NA	TGTGCCATCAGCCGGGACGGCGGGAATTCACCCCTCCACTTT	CAISRDGGNSPLHF
TRBJ1-1	NA	TRBV7-2	NA	TGTGCCAGCACCCCACGGGTGTCGCTGAACACTGAAGCTTTCTTT	CASTPRVSLNTEAFF
TRBJ2-1	NA	TRBV5-5	NA	TGTGCCAGCAGCTCCACTTCCTACAATGAGCAGTTCTTC	CASSSTSYNEQFF
TRBJ1-2	NA	TRBV7-2	NA	TGTGCCAGCAGTTTTCAGTCATACAACTATGGCTACACCTTC	CASSFQSYNYGYTF
TRBJ2-5	NA	TRBV11-2	NA	TGTGCCAGCTCGGCATCGGAACGAGGCGGAGAGACCCAGTACTTC	CASSASERGGETQYF
TRBJ2-7	NA	TRBV5-6	once	TGTGCCAGCAGCTTGGCCAGGAACTCCTACGAGCAGTACTTC	CASSLARNSYEQYF
TRBJ1-5	NA	TRBV4-2	NA	TGTGCCAGCAGCTTCTTCATTCAGCCCCAGCATTTT	CASSFFIQPQHF
TRBJ2-7	NA	TRBV7-2	once	TGTGCCAGCAGCTCCCAGAAGGGGGACAACGAGCAGTACTTC	CASSSQKGDNEQYF
TRBJ1-2	NA	TRBV2	NA	TGTGCCAGCAGAGAGGCTCGGACCTGGGAGAACTATGGCTACACCTTC	CASREARTWENYGYTF
TRBJ2-6	NA	TRBV5-1	NA	TGCGCCAGCACGGATAGCTCTGGGGCCAACGTCCTGACTTTC	CASTDSSGANVLTF
TRBJ2-1	TRBD2	TRBV5-1	NA	TGCGCCAGCAGTACTCGGACTAGCGGGATGGGAGTCGACAATGAGCAGTTCTTC	CASSTRTSGMGVDNEQFF
TRBJ1-1	NA	TRBV10-3	NA	TGTGCCATCAGCAGCTCTACAGGGCAGAACACTGAAGCTTTCTTT	CAISSSTGQNTEAFF